This TCR beta chain was observed in a study of blood T cell repertoires in COVID-19. Turning to the study itself: Samples taken during acute and convalescent COVID-19 were collected in the United States, Italy and Spain. The cDNA or gDNA used as material had been derived from T cells, B-cell-depleted T cells, or PBMCs.

This CDR3 region has 15 residues. After removal of 3 bases from V and 8 bases from J, the junction contained 4 bases not matched to a gene. In germline, CDR1 is LGHDT, CDR2 YNNKEL (reference sequence). This clone was detected ten times or more. Original processing notes: Reference gene primers were amplified, and this amplification served to estimate nucleated cell counts. Produced via immunoSEQ multiplex PCR; TCRdb's table is partial and in-frame only. Clonal size and the V and J genes are those of that table, whereas D and trimming came from the DNA. Of approximately 84,000 clones listed, almost 80% are singletons.

The TCR originated in a human donor in a cohort sampled during active COVID-19. The chain carries TRBV3-1 (or the pseudogene TRBV3-2) and TRBJ2-1; TRBD2 matches 13 bases. Sequenced input: peripheral blood. The DNA of the CDR3 is TGTGCCAGCAGCCAGGGACTAGCGGGACCCCATGAGCAGTTCTTC. Encoded protein: CASSQGLAGPHEQFF.